The 30 T cell receptor beta chains below all came from one sample that was sequenced in a study of glioma-infiltrating T cells after dendritic cell vaccination. The assay was immunoSEQ multiplex PCR, and TCRdb's table has in-frame clones only and misses some. The data hold some 99,000 clones, with 65% to 85% observed a single time. Time point described: after dendritic cell vaccination, including at tumor progression/relapse. Sequencing was performed on blood, taken after dendritic cell vaccination. The source is a human donor with glioblastoma.

This clone has a handful of counts. The rearrangement joins TRBV23-1 to TRBJ1-5; 11 bases match TRBD1. TRBV23-1 is recorded as an ORF, its role being uncertain. The CDR3 has 16 residues. Trimming cost V 4 bases and J 0 bases; bases outside gene matches: 2. CDR3 coding DNA: TGCGCCAGCAGTCGGGACAGGGGGACTAGCAATCAGCCCCAGCATTTT. Translation gives CASSRDRGTSNQPQHF.

The V gene is TRBV5-1, the J gene TRBJ2-5; TRBD2 agrees at 12 bases. The V gene end was trimmed by 2 bases and the J gene end by 2 bases; junction bases not matched to a gene: 7. The CDR3 runs 17 residues. Germline assignment: CDR1 SGHRS and CDR2 YFSETQ. As DNA, the CDR3 is TGCGCCAGCAGCTTAGGACTAGCGGGGAGAGGGCAAGAGACCCAGTACTTC. Its translation: CASSLGLAGRGQETQYF.

V is TRBV5-1 and J is TRBJ2-7; 7 positions match TRBD1. The CDR3 covers 15 residues. CDR1 is SGHRS and CDR2 is YFSETQ in the germline V gene. With V trimmed by 4 bases and J by 6 bases, 13 bases remained unmatched. CDR3 nucleotide sequence: TGCGCCAGCAGCCGAGAGGGGGCGAGCTCGGCCGAGCAGTACTTC. Translation: CASSREGASSAEQYF.

The V and J genes are TRBV5-1 and TRBJ2-7; maybe TRBD1 (8 bases). The CDR3 covers 17 residues. CDR1 and CDR2 (germline): SGHRS, YFSETQ. The germline V and J ends were trimmed by 4 bases and 4 bases, with 24 bases remaining between them. The CDR3 sequence is CASSARGDWTGRYEQYF. The CDR3 DNA follows: TGCGCCAGCAGCGCTCGGGGGGATTGGACAGGGCGGTACGAGCAGTACTTC. Together with reference TRBV5-1 and TRBJ2-7, the CDR3 gives the full variable domain: KAGVTQTPRYLIKTRGQQVTLSCSPISGHRSVSWYQQTPGQGLQFLFEYFSETQRNKGNFPGRFSGRQFSNSRSEMNVSTLELGDSALYLCASSARGDWTGRYEQYFGPGTRLTVT.

This chain uses TRBV28 with TRBJ1-5, with D maybe TRBD1 (5 bases). The CDR3 is made up of 14 amino acids. Trimming removed 5 bases from V and 5 bases from J, with 13 bases in between. Germline V lookup: CDR1 MDHEN, CDR2 SYDVKM. The CDR3 spells CASSPGHLHQPQHF. The CDR3, as DNA: TGTGCCAGCAGTCCCGGACACCTACATCAGCCCCAGCATTTT.

V usage is TRBV18 and J usage is TRBJ2-7; 8 nucleotides align to TRBD1. The V gene end was trimmed by 4 bases and the J gene end by 1 base; junction bases not matched to a gene: 6. This CDR3 region has 15 residues. Germline V CDR1 and CDR2: KGHSH, LQKENI. The CDR3, as DNA: TGTGCCAGCTCACTCGGACAGGGTGGTTCCTACGAGCAGTACTTC. Encoded protein: CASSLGQGGSYEQYF.

As concerns this clone: Other DNA sequences within the sample encode an identical CDR3. The chain carries TRBV9 and TRBJ1-6; 8 nucleotides line up with TRBD1. The trim removed 3 bases at V and 7 bases at J, leaving 12 bases unmatched. This CDR3 has 17 amino acids. Germline V gene sequence: CDR1 SGDLS, CDR2 YYNGEE. The CDR3 loop reads CASSAALQGARNSPLHF. The CDR3 coding sequence is TGTGCCAGCAGCGCAGCCCTTCAGGGGGCTCGGAATTCACCCCTCCACTTT.

The chain recombines TRBV30 with TRBJ2-3, with 7 bases matching TRBD1. This CDR3 spans 15 amino acids. The ends lost 2 bases at V and 3 bases at J; junction bases unmatched: 8. Germline CDR1 GTSNPN, CDR2 SVGIG (reference sequence). CDR3 region: CAWSTGTVLTDTQYF. CDR3 bases: TGTGCCTGGAGTACTGGGACAGTTTTAACAGATACGCAGTATTTT.

V usage is TRBV18 and J usage is TRBJ1-1; 8 nucleotides align to TRBD1. CDR1 KGHSH and CDR2 LQKENI come from the germline V gene. V shed 6 bases and J 4 bases; nucleotides not matched to a gene: 4. The length of the CDR3 is 13 residues. CDR3 sequence (DNA): TGTGCCAGCTCCCAGGGGGCGAGCACTGAAGCTTTCTTT. Protein product: CASSQGASTEAFF.

This chain uses TRBV11-1 with TRBJ2-7; 8 bases fit TRBD2. Germline-derived CDR1 and CDR2 are SGHAT and FQDESV (reference sequence). J gave up 2 bases and V 2 bases, and 11 bases lay outside the gene matches. The CDR3 sequence is 17 residues long. The CDR3 is CASSLSSGGANTYEQYF. CDR3 in DNA: TGTGCCAGCAGCTTATCAAGCGGGGGAGCAAATACCTACGAGCAGTACTTC.

This chain connects TRBV11-3 to TRBJ1-5; D is undetermined. The CDR3 is made up of 14 amino acids. Germline V CDR1 and CDR2: SGHNT, YENEEA. The V end lost 2 bases, the J end lost 4 bases, and 9 bases lay between the germline ends. CDR3 sequence: CASSLSGGNQPQHF. The CDR3 nucleotides read TGTGCCAGCAGCTTATCAGGAGGGAATCAGCCCCAGCATTTT.

This chain uses TRBV5-1 with TRBJ1-2; D is possibly TRBD1 (5 bases). This CDR3 comprises 15 residues. Germline V gene sequence: CDR1 SGHRS, CDR2 YFSETQ. V dropped 4 bases and J dropped 2 bases, with 15 bases sitting between them. The chain's CDR3 is CASSGPSQGNYGYTF. In DNA, the CDR3 is TGCGCCAGCAGCGGGCCCTCCCAGGGAAACTATGGCTACACCTTC.

The genes are TRBV11-2 and TRBJ2-7; tentatively, D is TRBD2 (5 bases). Germline V gene data show CDR1 as SGHAT and CDR2 as FQNNGV. Trimming left V 1 base short and J 1 base short, with 11 bases between. This CDR3 contains 15 residues. CDR3 bases: TGTGCCAGCAGCTTAGTGGCGGGCCCTTCCTACGAGCAGTACTTC. Translating gives CASSLVAGPSYEQYF.

This rearrangement joins TRBV4-1 to TRBJ2-5; 10 bases align to TRBD2. Germline V gene data show CDR1 as MGHRA and CDR2 as YSYEKL. The ends lost 3 bases at V and 0 bases at J; junction bases unmatched: 13. The CDR3 covers 19 residues. CDR3 sequence reads: CASSHRGPAGGPNQETQYF. In DNA form, the CDR3 reads TGCGCCAGCAGCCATCGCGGACCAGCGGGAGGGCCGAACCAAGAGACCCAGTACTTC.

This clone was seen a handful of times. The V gene is TRBV6-5, the J gene TRBJ1-3; D gene ambiguous. V lost 8 bases and J lost 4, with 6 bases in between. The CDR3 covers 11 residues. Germline loops: CDR1 MNHEY, CDR2 SVGAGI. The CDR3 loop is CASASGNTIYF. The CDR3 DNA reads as TGTGCCAGCGCAAGCGGAAACACCATATATTTT.

This clone was picked up one time. The chain is built from TRBV6-5 and TRBJ2-2; no clear D. Germline assignment: CDR1 MNHEY and CDR2 SVGAGI. The CDR3 is 13 amino acids. V dropped 0 bases and J dropped 7 bases, with 6 bases sitting between them. CDR3: CASSYSPGGELFF. DNA for the CDR3: TGTGCCAGCAGTTACTCACCCGGCGGGGAGCTGTTTTTT.

This rearrangement joins TRBV18 to TRBJ1-2; no reliable D call. The CDR3 runs 13 residues. Germline V gene lookup returns CDR1 KGHSH and CDR2 LQKENI. V was shortened by 3 bases and J by 3 bases, with 8 bases between the two germline ends. CDR3: CASSPARDYGYTF. The CDR3 DNA reads as TGTGCCAGCTCACCGGCCCGGGACTATGGCTACACCTTC.

The chain carries TRBV18 and TRBJ2-2; weak D call: TRBD1 (6 bases). The CDR3 is 17 amino acids. V lost 2 bases and J lost 0, with 13 bases in between. The germline gives CDR1 KGHSH, CDR2 LQKENI. This CDR3 reads CASSPKKDSANTGELFF. The DNA for the CDR3 is TGTGCCAGCTCACCAAAAAAGGACAGTGCGAACACCGGGGAGCTGTTTTTT.

The chain links TRBV7-6 to TRBJ1-6; 8 bases map to TRBD1. Germline values: CDR1 SGHVS, CDR2 FNYEAQ. The CDR3 consists of 17 residues. The V gene end was trimmed by 2 bases and the J gene end by 7 bases; junction bases not matched to a gene: 10. CDR3 residues: CASSLFEAGGRNSPLHF. The DNA of the CDR3 is TGTGCCAGCAGCTTATTTGAGGCAGGGGGCAGGAATTCACCCCTCCACTTT.

As for this clone: One end of the junction is discordant with germline, which a read error may explain. The chain uses TRBV7-7 and TRBJ2-5; D is perhaps TRBD1 (8 bases). The germline V gene has CDR1 SSHAT and CDR2 FNYEAQ (reference sequence). The CDR3 is 15 residues long. The CDR3 loop is CASSPRTGRGETQYF. The CDR3 bases are TGTGCTAGCAGCCCTCGGACAGGGAGGGGAGAGACCCAGTACTTC.

The chain joins TRBV6-6 to TRBJ1-5; 8 bases are shared with TRBD1. The germline V gene has CDR1 MNHNY and CDR2 SVGAGI (reference sequence). V was pared by 6 bases and J by 3 bases, with 7 bases of the junction left unmatched. There are 15 residues in the CDR3. CDR3 DNA: TGTGCCAGCAGACCCCAGGGGGCTGACAATCAGCCCCAGCATTTT. Protein product: CASRPQGADNQPQHF.

The count of this clone is one. The rearrangement joins TRBV19 to TRBJ2-3, with TRBD2 identical over 7 bases. V lost 11 bases and J lost 2; bases outside the gene matches: 10. Per germline, CDR1 LNHDA and CDR2 SQIVND (reference sequence). CDR3 length equals 14 residues. The CDR3 DNA reads as TGTGCCTCAAGCCCGGCGGGAGTCACAGATACGCAGTATTTT. Translation gives CASSPAGVTDTQYF.

This chain uses TRBV28 with TRBJ1-6; the match to TRBD1 covers 10 bases. The CDR3 covers 16 residues. Unmatched junction bases numbered 7, after V lost 6 bases and J lost 5 bases. Germline V lookup: CDR1 MDHEN, CDR2 SYDVKM. The CDR3 DNA is TGTGCCAGCAGCGGATCCGGGACAGGGGATAATTCACCCCTCCACTTT. Translating gives CASSGSGTGDNSPLHF. The full variable domain, with the rest looked up from reference TRBV28 and TRBJ1-6, is DVKVTQSSRYLVKRTGEKVFLECVQDMDHENMFWYRQDPGLGLRLIYFSYDVKMKEKGDIPEGYSVSREKKERFSLILESASTNQTSMYLCASSGSGTGDNSPLHFGNGTRLTVT.

The CDR3 protein is CASSQDYGGGRNNEQFF. The CDR3 DNA reads as TGTGCCAGCAGCCAAGATTATGGGGGGGGGCGAAACAATGAGCAGTTCTTC. This chain joins TRBV4-2 and TRBJ2-1, with D perhaps TRBD2 (7 bases). The V end lost 0 bases, the J end lost 5 bases, and 17 bases lay between the germline ends. Germline assignment: CDR1 LGHNA and CDR2 YNFKEQ. The CDR3 loop spans 17 amino acids.

This chain links TRBV19 with TRBJ2-7; 7 bases match TRBD1. V gave up 7 bases and J gave up 6 bases; unmatched junction bases: 6. There are 12 residues in the CDR3. Looked up from germline, CDR1 is LNHDA and CDR2 is SQIVND (reference sequence). The CDR3 DNA reads as TGTGCCAGTAATAACAGGGGAGCCGAGCAGTACTTC. Residues: CASNNRGAEQYF.

The chain employs TRBV5-6 and TRBJ2-3, with 12 bases matching TRBD2. V lost 4 bases and J lost 2; bases outside the gene matches: 11. The CDR3 sequence is 18 residues long. Germline V gene sequence: CDR1 SGHDT, CDR2 YYEEEE. The CDR3 sequence is CASSDLAGGLSVTDTQYF. DNA of the CDR3: TGTGCCAGCAGCGACCTAGCGGGGGGGCTATCGGTCACAGATACGCAGTATTTT.

This chain uses TRBV2 with TRBJ2-4, with 12 positions matching TRBD1. The CDR3 runs 16 residues. V was clipped by 6 bases and J by 5 bases; unmatched bases: 8. Germline V gene lookup returns CDR1 SNHLY and CDR2 FYNNEI. The CDR3 is CASRSKGQGAENIQYF. Here the CDR3 DNA reads TGTGCCAGCAGGAGTAAGGGACAGGGGGCGGAAAACATTCAGTACTTC.

V gene TRBV4-1 combines with J gene TRBJ1-2; TRBD1 agrees at 7 bases. Germline V gene sequence: CDR1 MGHRA, CDR2 YSYEKL. J gave up 6 bases and V 5 bases, and 18 bases lay outside the gene matches. This CDR3 comprises 17 residues. CDR3 coding DNA: TGCGCCAGCAGCTCCAGGGGAGACAGGGAAGGGTACGATGGCTACACCTTC. Protein sequence: CASSSRGDREGYDGYTF.

This chain joins TRBV7-9 and TRBJ1-2, with TRBD1 matching over 7 bases. The V segment lost 7 bases and the J segment 0 bases; nucleotides outside the gene matches: 5. Germline V CDR1 and CDR2: SEHNR, FQNEAQ (reference sequence). The CDR3 consists of 14 residues. CDR3 sequence (DNA): TGTGCCAGCACCCCGGGACAGACTAACTATGGCTACACCTTC. This translates into CASTPGQTNYGYTF.

V and J are TRBV7-9 and TRBJ2-5, with a possible D match to TRBD1 (5 bases). The CDR3 runs to 16 residues. V lost 2 bases to trimming and J lost 5 bases, with 18 bases between them. Germline V gene data show CDR1 as SEHNR and CDR2 as FQNEAQ (reference sequence). In DNA form, the CDR3 reads TGTGCCAGCAGCTTATCCCCGACAGTCGGTGGGGAGACCCAGTACTTC. Amino acid sequence: CASSLSPTVGGETQYF.